These T cell receptor beta chains were read from a single sample in a study of cytomegalovirus exposure and HLA in healthy donors. Measured with immunoSEQ multiplex PCR; TCRdb has only the in-frame clones, and not every one. The data hold 130,000 to 150,000 clones, with approximately 80% observed a single time. The sequencing input was PBMCs. Receptors originate from a woman younger than 30 in good health and CMV-seropositive. Each CDR3 is given with its conserved first and last residue. The D gene is left open where the match is weak. Size values are once, few and many counts, or a class for expanded clones, and some rows have none.

cdr3_aa cdr3_nt d_call j_call clone_size v_call
CASARGGAGNTIYF TGTGCCAGCGCGCGAGGAGGGGCTGGAAACACCATATATTTT . TRBJ1-3 . TRBV7-2
CASSVGAGNEKLFF TGTGCCAGCAGCGTAGGAGCAGGGAATGAAAAACTGTTTTTT . TRBJ1-4 . TRBV9
CASSIDRVSTDTQYF TGTGCCAGTAGTATAGACAGGGTGTCCACAGATACGCAGTATTTT . TRBJ2-3 . TRBV19
CASSSGLAGSSPTDTQYF TGCGCCAGCAGCTCTGGGTTAGCGGGGTCAAGTCCGACAGATACGCAGTATTTT TRBD2 TRBJ2-3 . TRBV5-1
CASSEERGGTDTQYF TGTGCCAGCAGTGAAGAACGGGGGGGCACAGATACGCAGTATTTT TRBD2 TRBJ2-3 . TRBV2
CASTTRAGGNLDTQYF TGTGCCAGCACAACGAGGGCGGGGGGCAACCTAGATACGCAGTATTTT TRBD2 TRBJ2-3 . TRBV27
CASSQDPGLAGNTIYF TGCGCCAGCAGCCAAGATCCGGGGTTGGCTGGAAACACCATATATTTT . TRBJ1-3 few TRBV4-3
CASSLSGTALGNSPLHF TGTGCCAGCAGTTTAAGCGGCACGGCCCTGGGTAATTCACCCCTCCACTTT . TRBJ1-6 . TRBV27
CASSPERQLLAKNIQYF TGTGCCAGCTCACCAGAGCGACAGCTCCTAGCCAAAAACATTCAGTACTTC . TRBJ2-4 . TRBV18
CASRAVRDGRGQTEAFF TGTGCCAGCAGAGCCGTACGCGACGGCAGGGGGCAAACTGAAGCTTTCTTT TRBD1 TRBJ1-1 . TRBV2
CASSLVRGPNTEAFF TGTGCCAGCAGCTTAGTCAGGGGGCCGAACACTGAAGCTTTCTTT TRBD1 TRBJ1-1 . TRBV7-9
CASVPDSRIETQYF TGTGCCAGCGTGCCGGACAGTAGGATAGAGACCCAGTACTTC . TRBJ2-5 few TRBV25-1
CASSRPLDRGRNTEAFF TGTGCCAGCAGCCGTCCGTTGGACAGGGGAAGGAACACTGAAGCTTTCTTT TRBD1 TRBJ1-1 few TRBV5-6
CASSLYQTSGGRTDTQYF TGTGCCAGCAGCTTATACCAGACTAGCGGGGGCCGCACAGATACGCAGTATTTT TRBD2 TRBJ2-3 . TRBV7-9
CASSEGWANTEAFF TGTGCCAGCAGTGAAGGTTGGGCGAACACTGAAGCTTTCTTT . TRBJ1-1 . TRBV6-1
CASSLIFSGSGGENTIYF TGTGCCAGCAGCTTAATATTTAGTGGTAGCGGGGGAGAAAACACCATATATTTT . TRBJ1-3 . TRBV7-8
CASSLAGQGNEKLFF TGTGCCAGCAGCTTGGCGGGACAGGGGAACGAAAAACTGTTTTTT TRBD1 TRBJ1-4 . TRBV5-6
CASSLVGGPSIYGYTF TGTGCCAGCAGCTTGGTGGGAGGGCCGTCGATCTATGGCTACACCTTC . TRBJ1-2 . TRBV5-8
CASSIYMNTEAFF TGTGCCAGTAGTATTTACATGAACACTGAAGCTTTCTTT . TRBJ1-1 . TRBV19
CASSLAFRLSYEQYF TGTGCCAGCAGCTTAGCTTTCAGACTTTCCTACGAGCAGTACTTC . TRBJ2-7 . TRBV7-2